The next 14 T cell receptor beta chains were all read from a single sample in a study of regulatory T cells in long-lasting Graves disease. Time point: persistent/refractory GD, antithyroid drugs over 5 years with positive TRAb. RNA from PBMCs was the source of the TCR library. Arm-PCR with iRepertoire HTBI primers amplified the CDR3 regions for these TCR beta libraries. TCRdb called the multiplex PCR reads again in MiXCR, with one record for every CDR3 protein. The sample contains 500,000 to 700,000 distinct CDR3 sequences, 30% of which appear only once. The specimen was peripheral blood mononuclear cells (PBMCs), collected when the disease was refractory, from a patient treated with antithyroid drugs. These receptors came from a female donor with Graves disease.

This clonotype was seen more than once but under ten times. The chain couples TRBV2 to TRBJ1-2; no definite D call. Germline V gene data show CDR1 as SNHLY and CDR2 as FYNNEI. This CDR3 region has 9 residues. V lost 6 bases, J lost 10 bases, and 6 bases lay in between. CDR3 in DNA: TGTGCCAGCAGCCCTTACTACACCTTC. It yields the protein CASSPYYTF.

The rearrangement joins TRBV30 to TRBJ1-1; D unresolved. The V gene lost 0 bases and the J gene lost 6 bases, with 5 bases spanning the gap. Germline CDR1 is GTSNPN and CDR2 is SVGIG (reference sequence). The CDR3 contains 11 residues. The chain's CDR3 is CAWSVPPEAFF. For the CDR3, the DNA is TGTGCCTGGAGTGTACCGCCTGAAGCTTTCTTT.

In its sample, this clonotype was seen a few times. This rearrangement joins TRBV6-1 to TRBJ2-1; D gene ambiguous. The CDR3 covers 13 residues. CDR1 is MNHNS and CDR2 is SASEGT in the germline V gene. V lost 3 bases, J lost 13 bases, and 16 bases lay in between. This chain's CDR3 is CASSDPGEEHQFF. The CDR3 bases are TGTGCCAGCAGTGACCCCGGAGAGGAGCACCAGTTCTTC.

The rearrangement joins TRBV3-1 to TRBJ1-2; D is undetermined. The V gene lost 0 bases and the J gene lost 0 bases, with 5 bases spanning the gap. The CDR3 covers 14 residues. The germline gives CDR1 LGHDT, CDR2 YNNKEL (reference sequence). CDR3 DNA: TGTGCCAGCAGCCAAGATTTCACTAACTATGGCTACACCTTC. Its translation: CASSQDFTNYGYTF. The full variable domain, in which reference TRBV3-1 and TRBJ1-2 provide the parts outside the CDR3, is DTAVSQTPKYLVTQMGNDKSIKCEQNLGHDTMYWYKQDSKKFLKIMFSYNNKELIINETVPNRFSPKSPDKAHLNLHINSLELGDSAVYFCASSQDFTNYGYTFGSGTRLTVV.

Comment on this clonotype: Just one base apart from a much larger clone, this may be a read error. CDR3 DNA: TGTGTCAGCAGTCACTACAGGGGAGGGGGGAACACTGAAGCTTTCTTT. Translating it yields CVSSHYRGGGNTEAFF. This chain links TRBV28 with TRBJ1-1; 7 positions match TRBD1. Germline loops: CDR1 MDHEN, CDR2 SYDVKM. The length of the CDR3 is 16 residues.

This chain connects TRBV5-6 to TRBJ1-5; a weak D match, TRBD1 (6 bases). Trimming removed 4 bases at V and 5 bases at J, with 19 bases between. Germline-derived CDR1 and CDR2 are SGHDT and YYEEEE. This CDR3 has 16 amino acids. The CDR3 loop reads CASSQTGTRGYQPQHF. CDR3 nucleotides: TGTGCCAGCAGCCAAACCGGGACCAGGGGATATCAGCCCCAGCATTTT.

The chain is built from TRBV18 and TRBJ1-2; 7 nucleotides align to TRBD1. There are 14 residues in the CDR3. Germline values: CDR1 KGHSH, CDR2 LQKENI. Trimming cost V 2 bases and J 4 bases; bases outside gene matches: 4. DNA of the CDR3: TGTGCCAGCTCACCATCGGGACAGTTCTATGGCTACACCTTC. It specifies CASSPSGQFYGYTF. Filled out from reference TRBV18 and TRBJ1-2, the complete variable domain reads NAGVMQNPRHLVRRRGQEARLRCSPMKGHSHVYWYRQLPEEGLKFMVYLQKENIIDESGMPKERFSAEFPKEGPSILRIQQVVRGDSAAYFCASSPSGQFYGYTFGSGTRLTVV.

This clonotype has more than one count but fewer than ten. The chain combines TRBV5-5 with TRBJ1-4, with a weak D call TRBD1 (5 bases). The V end was cut by 6 bases, the J end by 8 bases, with 14 bases between. CDR3 length: 13 residues. Germline V gene data show CDR1 as SGHKS and CDR2 as YYEKEE (reference sequence). As DNA, the CDR3 is TGTGCCAGCAACCTGGACGGGGGAGAAAAACTGTTTTTT. Protein product: CASNLDGGEKLFF.

This clonotype has only a few counts. It differs at one base from a far larger clone, so likely a read error. The chain uses TRBV7-3 and TRBJ2-7; D is perhaps TRBD1 or TRBD2 (6 bases each). The V gene lost 5 bases and the J gene lost 5 bases, with 25 bases spanning the gap. This CDR3 contains 17 residues. CDR1 and CDR2 (germline): SGHTA, FQGTGA. CDR3 nucleotides: TGTGCCAGCAGCAACCCCCGGGGGCGCGAAAGCCTCGACGAGCAGTACTTC. This translates into CASSNPRGRESLDEQYF.

Only a few counts were recorded for this clonotype. The CDR3: CASSYHPGTNQPQHF. DNA of the CDR3: TGTGCCAGCAGTTACCATCCAGGGACCAATCAGCCCCAGCATTTT. This sequence joins TRBV6-5 and TRBJ1-5, with D tentatively TRBD1 (5 bases). The germline V and J ends were trimmed by 2 bases and 3 bases, with 11 bases remaining between them. The CDR3 contains 15 residues. Germline assignment: CDR1 MNHEY and CDR2 SVGAGI.

On this clonotype itself: Relative to the germline gene, one junction end is altered; a read error may explain this. This sequence joins TRBV12-5 and TRBJ1-4, with no clear D. The germline gives CDR1 LGHNT, CDR2 FRNRAP. This CDR3 is built from 14 residues. CDR3 sequence reads: CASGFGHGNEELFF. CDR3 nucleotide sequence: TGTGCTAGTGGTTTCGGGCATGGTAATGAAGAACTGTTTTTT.

In its sample, this clonotype was seen a few times. J is TRBJ1-1 and V is TRBV5-1; D perhaps matches TRBD1 (6 bases). V was trimmed by 4 bases and J by 1 base, leaving 11 bases between them. Germline V gene sequence: CDR1 SGHRS, CDR2 YFSETQ. This CDR3 contains 14 residues. The chain's CDR3 is CASSRNRENTEAFF. CDR3 bases: TGCGCCAGCAGCCGGAACAGGGAGAACACTGAAGCTTTCTTT.

V gene TRBV13 combines with J gene TRBJ1-2; 8 bases line up with TRBD1. CDR1 is PRHDT and CDR2 is FYEKMQ in the germline V gene (reference sequence). The trim removed 3 bases at V and 4 bases at J, leaving 4 bases unmatched. The length of the CDR3 is 14 residues. The CDR3 protein is CASSFDRGAYGYTF. CDR3 nucleotide sequence: TGTGCCAGCAGCTTTGACAGGGGCGCCTATGGCTACACCTTC.

V is TRBV10-2 and J is TRBJ2-6, with a possible D match to TRBD1 (6 bases). Germline V gene sequence: CDR1 WSHSY, CDR2 SAAADI. The CDR3 has 16 residues. V dropped 8 bases and J dropped 9 bases, with 23 bases sitting between them. The CDR3 protein is CASGQQGHPNFNVLTF. CDR3 sequence (DNA): TGCGCCAGCGGCCAACAGGGACACCCCAATTTCAACGTCCTGACTTTC.